The 2 T cell receptor beta chains below were found in one sample sequenced in a study of blood T cells in healthy people across ages. Alongside a J-beta primer mix, a sample-barcoded 5' primer served in a second PCR lasting roughly 7 to 11 cycles. TCRdb re-called the 5' RACE reads with MiXCR, one entry per CDR3 protein. The table has about a million distinct CDR3 sequences, 48% seen once. The specimen sequenced was blood. The receptors come from a man in his thirties or forties in good health.

This clonotype was seen repeatedly, ten times or more. This chain links TRBV7-2 with TRBJ1-4; D perhaps matches TRBD1 (5 bases). The CDR3 consists of 17 residues. Germline V gives CDR1 SGHTA, CDR2 FQGNSA. Between the trimmed V and J ends, which lost 5 bases and 4 bases, there was a span of 20 bases. The DNA for the CDR3 is TGTGCCAGCAGCCAGCAGGGTTTCCCCTCCGTTAATGAAAAACTGTTTTTT. As protein: CASSQQGFPSVNEKLFF.

This clonotype was picked up a small number of times. The chain links TRBV4-1 to TRBJ1-2, with TRBD1 as a possible D gene (6 bases). The germline V and J ends were trimmed by 0 bases and 2 bases, with 19 bases remaining between them. Per germline, CDR1 MGHRA and CDR2 YSYEKL. CDR3 length equals 18 residues. The CDR3 DNA reads TGCGCCAGCAGCCAAGATACAGGGTCAACCCTCCGGAACTATGGCTACACCTTC. This encodes CASSQDTGSTLRNYGYTF.